The T cell receptor (beta chain) described here comes from a study of T cell repertoires in cytomegalovirus infection. Across the whole study: Recently identified HLA-C-restricted CMV epitopes were used, and well-studied HLA-B-restricted CMV epitopes were used as well. Indicated by public TCR beta signatures were CMV infection and matching HLA type.

As to this clonotype: Its antigen is not known.

Each CDR3 protein gets one entry after TCRdb re-called the reads with MiXCR. The sample contains roughly 80,000 distinct CDR3 sequences, 35% to 50% of which appear only once. CDR3 length: 14 residues. With 3 bases removed from V and 3 bases from J, the gap between germline ends came to 8 bases. Germline V gives CDR1 LNHDA, CDR2 SQIVND (reference sequence). The material sequenced was CD8+ T cells from cultured PBMCs, taken from culture after CMV antigen stimulation. This TCR was sampled from a human donor in good health (CMV status not recorded). Some clones in this sample may be carry-over from other donors' samples. V and J are TRBV19 and TRBJ2-2; unclear D gene. The CDR3 coding sequence is TGTGCCAGTAGTATTAAGACTCACACCGGGGAGCTGTTTTTT. This gives the protein CASSIKTHTGELFF.